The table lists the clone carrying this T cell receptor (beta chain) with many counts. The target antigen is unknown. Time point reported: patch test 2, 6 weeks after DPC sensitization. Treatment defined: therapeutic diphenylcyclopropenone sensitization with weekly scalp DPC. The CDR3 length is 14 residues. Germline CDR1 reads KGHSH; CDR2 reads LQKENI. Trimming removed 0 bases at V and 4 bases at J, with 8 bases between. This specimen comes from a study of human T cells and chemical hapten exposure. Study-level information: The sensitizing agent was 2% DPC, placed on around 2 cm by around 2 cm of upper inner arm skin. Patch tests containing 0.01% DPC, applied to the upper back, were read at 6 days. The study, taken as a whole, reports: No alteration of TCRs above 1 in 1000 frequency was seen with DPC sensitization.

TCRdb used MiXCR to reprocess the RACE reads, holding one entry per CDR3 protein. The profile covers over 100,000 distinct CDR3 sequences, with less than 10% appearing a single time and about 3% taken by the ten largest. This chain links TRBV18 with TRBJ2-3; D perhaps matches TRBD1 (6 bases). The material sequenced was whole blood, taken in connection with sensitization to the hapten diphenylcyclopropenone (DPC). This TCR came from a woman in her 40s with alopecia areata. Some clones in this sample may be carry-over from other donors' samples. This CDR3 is CASSPPGASDTQYF. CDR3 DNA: TGTGCCAGCTCACCACCGGGGGCTTCAGATACGCAGTATTTT.